The 8 T cell receptor beta chains below were found in one sample sequenced in a study of blood T cell repertoires in COVID-19. Assay used: immunoSEQ multiplex PCR; TCRdb lists only in-frame clones, some missing. The table has tens of thousands of clones, 75% to 85% seen once; the top ten hold about 13%. Sequencing was performed on peripheral blood. The source of these receptors is a human donor in a cohort sampled during active COVID-19.

This chain uses TRBV20-1 with TRBJ2-7; 11 positions agree with TRBD2. Germline V gene data show CDR1 as DFQATT and CDR2 as SNEGSKA (reference sequence). The CDR3 runs 15 residues. J lost 4 bases, V lost 3 bases, and 8 bases had no gene match. CDR3 amino acids: CSASPLAGGSYEQYF. The CDR3 coding sequence is TGCAGTGCTAGTCCCCTAGCGGGAGGATCGTACGAGCAGTACTTC.

The chain links TRBV12-3 or TRBV12-4 to TRBJ1-1; 7 bases fit TRBD1. The junction had 5 bases not matched to a gene; V was cut back by 5 bases and J by 5 bases. The CDR3 is 13 residues long. CDR3 sequence (DNA): TGTGCCAGCAGTACACAGGGGAGTACTGAAGCTTTCTTT. Amino acid sequence: CASSTQGSTEAFF.

The V gene is TRBV27, the J gene TRBJ2-7; 9 bases fit TRBD1. The CDR3 totals 16 residues. V gave up 5 bases and J gave up 2 bases; unmatched junction bases: 10. From germline, CDR1 is MNHEY and CDR2 SMNVEV (reference sequence). Written as DNA, the CDR3 is TGTGCCAGCAGTCCTCAGACCGGGACAGGGACCTACGAGCAGTACTTC. This translates into CASSPQTGTGTYEQYF.

This rearrangement joins TRBV5-1 to TRBJ2-2, with 9 bases lining up with TRBD2. The CDR3 loop spans 15 amino acids. V lost 1 base, J lost 3 bases, and 1 base stayed unmatched. Per the germline V gene, CDR1 is SGHRS and CDR2 is YFSETQ. CDR3 in DNA: TGCGCCAGCAGCTTGCGACTAGCGGACACCGGGGAGCTGTTTTTT. Its translation: CASSLRLADTGELFF.

This sequence joins TRBV15 and TRBJ2-2, with TRBD1 matching over 10 bases. This CDR3 has 16 residues. J lost 7 bases, V lost 4 bases, and 9 bases had no gene match. Germline CDR1 reads LNHNV; CDR2 reads YYDKDF (reference sequence). In nucleotides, the CDR3 is TGTGCCACCAGCAATCCGGGACAGGGGATTGGCGGGGAGCTGTTTTTT. Translation gives CATSNPGQGIGGELFF.

This clone was seen once. The chain recombines TRBV5-1 with TRBJ2-5, with 10 bases matching TRBD1. Trimming at V came to 3 bases and at J to 5 bases, leaving 7 bases not matched to a gene. Germline CDR1 and CDR2: SGHRS and YFSETQ. The CDR3 is 15 amino acids. The CDR3: CASSWGTGVGETQYF. In DNA form, the CDR3 reads TGCGCCAGCAGCTGGGGGACAGGGGTCGGGGAGACCCAGTACTTC.

The CDR3 DNA is TGTGCCAGCAGTCCCCCCCCTCGAGGCATGAACACTGAAGCTTTCTTT. Protein: CASSPPPRGMNTEAFF. This rearrangement joins TRBV28 to TRBJ1-1; D is undetermined. Germline values: CDR1 MDHEN, CDR2 SYDVKM. CDR3 length: 16 amino acids. V was clipped by 5 bases and J by 0 bases, with 16 bases between them.

The V and J genes are TRBV11-2 and TRBJ2-6; 7 bases line up with TRBD1. The V gene end was trimmed by 4 bases and the J gene end by 4 bases; junction bases not matched to a gene: 4. This CDR3 spans 15 amino acids. CDR1 SGHAT and CDR2 FQNNGV come from the germline V gene. CDR3 residues: CASSSQGSGANVLTF. The CDR3 bases are TGTGCCAGCAGCTCACAGGGGTCCGGGGCCAACGTCCTGACTTTC.